The present entry profiles one T cell receptor (beta chain) with its context. Its antigen is as yet unknown. Investigators sought sequencing depths of between 1 in 200,000 and 1 in 1 million T cells. This table comes from immunoSEQ multiplex PCR, and its TCRdb copy is limited to in-frame clones, with some not included. Among about 68,000 clones, 90% were seen once, and the ten largest hold approximately 3%. The CDR3 has 15 residues. Germline CDR1 SGHTA, CDR2 FQGTGA. Trimming pared 2 bases from V and 1 base from J, leaving 11 bases between. The entry originates in a study of cytotoxic CD8 clonotypes in ibrutinib-treated CLL. As for the study in general: Median treatment time before response sampling was 12 months, range 6 to 36. Study-level points and caveats: Upon ibrutinib response clonality rose, and upon progression it fell back toward baseline.

Sequenced material: PBMCs, taken after 12 months of ibrutinib treatment. The receptor was derived from a human donor with chronic lymphocytic leukemia. V is TRBV7-3 and J is TRBJ2-5, with D possibly TRBD1 on 5 matching bases. The chain's CDR3 is CASSLSRALQETQYF. CDR3 DNA sequence: TGTGCCAGCAGCTTATCCAGGGCCCTCCAAGAGACCCAGTACTTC.